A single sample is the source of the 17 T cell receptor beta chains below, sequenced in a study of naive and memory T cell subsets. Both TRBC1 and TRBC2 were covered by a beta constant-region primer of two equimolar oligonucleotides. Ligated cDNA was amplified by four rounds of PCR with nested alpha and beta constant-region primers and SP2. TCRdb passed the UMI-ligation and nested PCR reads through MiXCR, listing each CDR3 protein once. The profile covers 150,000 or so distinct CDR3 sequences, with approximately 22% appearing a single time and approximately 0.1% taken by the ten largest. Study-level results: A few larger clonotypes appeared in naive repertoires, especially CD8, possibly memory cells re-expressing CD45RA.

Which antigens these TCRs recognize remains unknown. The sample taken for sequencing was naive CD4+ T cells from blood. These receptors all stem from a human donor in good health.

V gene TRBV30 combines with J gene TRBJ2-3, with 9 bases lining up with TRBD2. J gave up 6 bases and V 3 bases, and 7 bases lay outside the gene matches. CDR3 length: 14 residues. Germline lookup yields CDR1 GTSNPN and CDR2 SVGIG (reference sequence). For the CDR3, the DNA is TGTGCCTGGAGCCTAGCGGGGCGATCCGATACGCAGTATTTT. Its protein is CAWSLAGRSDTQYF.

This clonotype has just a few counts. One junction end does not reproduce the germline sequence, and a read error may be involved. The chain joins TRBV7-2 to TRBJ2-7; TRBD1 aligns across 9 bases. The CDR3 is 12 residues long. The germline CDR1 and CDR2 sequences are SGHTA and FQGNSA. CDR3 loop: CASSLLGQGPDF. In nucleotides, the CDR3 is TGTGCCAGCAGCCTCCTAGGACAGGGGCCCGACTTC.

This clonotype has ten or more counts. The CDR3 here is CASRGLAGAVRNEQFF. In nucleotides, the CDR3 is TGTGCCAGCAGGGGACTAGCGGGAGCGGTACGCAATGAGCAGTTCTTC. The genes are TRBV25-1 and TRBJ2-1; 14 bases are a match to TRBD2. The CDR3 sequence is 16 residues long. V gave up 6 bases and J gave up 6 bases; unmatched junction bases: 7. The germline V gene has CDR1 MGHDK and CDR2 SYGVNS.

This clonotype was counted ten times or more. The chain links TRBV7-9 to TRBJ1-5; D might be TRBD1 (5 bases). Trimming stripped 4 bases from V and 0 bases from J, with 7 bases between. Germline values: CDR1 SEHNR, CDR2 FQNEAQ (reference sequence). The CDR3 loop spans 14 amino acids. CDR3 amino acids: CASSSDSSNQPQHF. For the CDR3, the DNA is TGTGCCAGCAGCTCTGACAGTAGCAATCAGCCCCAGCATTTT.

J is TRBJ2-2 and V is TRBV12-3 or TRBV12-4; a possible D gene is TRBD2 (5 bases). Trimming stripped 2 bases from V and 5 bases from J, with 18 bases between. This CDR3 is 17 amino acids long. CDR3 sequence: CASSLFGLGVGTGELFF. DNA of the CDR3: TGTGCCAGCAGTTTATTTGGGTTGGGAGTAGGGACCGGGGAGCTGTTTTTT.

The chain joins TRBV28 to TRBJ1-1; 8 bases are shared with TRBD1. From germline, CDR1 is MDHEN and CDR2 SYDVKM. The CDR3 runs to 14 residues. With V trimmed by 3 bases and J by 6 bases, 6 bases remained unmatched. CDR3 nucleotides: TGTGCCAGCAGTTTTAGGCAGGGGGCCCCTGAAGCTTTCTTT. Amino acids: CASSFRQGAPEAFF.

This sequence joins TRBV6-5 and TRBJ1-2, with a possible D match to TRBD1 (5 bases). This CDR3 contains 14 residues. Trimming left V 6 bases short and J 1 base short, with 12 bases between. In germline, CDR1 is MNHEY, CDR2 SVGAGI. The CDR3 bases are TGTGCCAGCAGCCGACGACAGAATAACTATGGCTACACCTTC. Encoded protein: CASSRRQNNYGYTF.

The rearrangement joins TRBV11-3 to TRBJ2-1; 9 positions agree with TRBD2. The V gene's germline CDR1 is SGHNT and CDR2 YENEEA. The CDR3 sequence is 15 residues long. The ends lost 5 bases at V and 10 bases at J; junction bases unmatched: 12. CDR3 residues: CASSRIAGALGEQFF. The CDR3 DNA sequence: TGTGCCAGCAGCCGAATAGCGGGAGCCCTCGGGGAGCAGTTCTTC. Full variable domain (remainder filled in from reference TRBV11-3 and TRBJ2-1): EAGVVQSPRYKIIEKKQPVAFWCNPISGHNTLYWYLQNLGQGPELLIRYENEEAVDDSQLPKDRFSAERLKGVDSTLKIQPAELGDSAVYLCASSRIAGALGEQFFGPGTRLTVL.

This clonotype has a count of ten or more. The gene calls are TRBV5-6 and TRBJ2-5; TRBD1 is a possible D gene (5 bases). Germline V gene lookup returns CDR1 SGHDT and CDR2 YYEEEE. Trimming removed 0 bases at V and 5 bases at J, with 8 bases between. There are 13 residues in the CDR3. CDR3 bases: TGTGCCAGCAGCTTGGCAGGGTTGGAGACCCAGTACTTC. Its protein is CASSLAGLETQYF.

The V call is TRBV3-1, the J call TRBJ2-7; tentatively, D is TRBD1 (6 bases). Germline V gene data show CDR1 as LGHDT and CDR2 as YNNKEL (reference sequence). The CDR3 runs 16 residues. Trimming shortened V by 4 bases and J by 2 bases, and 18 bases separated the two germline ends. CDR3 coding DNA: TGTGCCAGCAGCCGCATGGGCCAGACAGGAGCCTACGAGCAGTACTTC. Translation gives CASSRMGQTGAYEQYF.

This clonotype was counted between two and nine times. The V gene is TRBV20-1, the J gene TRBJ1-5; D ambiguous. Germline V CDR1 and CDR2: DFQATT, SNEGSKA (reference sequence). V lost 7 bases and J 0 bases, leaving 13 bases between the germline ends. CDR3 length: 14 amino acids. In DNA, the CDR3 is TGCAGTGGTCGCGGAGAACTTAGCAATCAGCCCCAGCATTTT. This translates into CSGRGELSNQPQHF.

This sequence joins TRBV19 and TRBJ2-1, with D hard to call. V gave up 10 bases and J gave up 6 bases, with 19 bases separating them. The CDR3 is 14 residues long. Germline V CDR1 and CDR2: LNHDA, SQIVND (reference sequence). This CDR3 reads CATDSRYTPNEQFF. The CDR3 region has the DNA TGTGCCACCGACTCTCGGTATACCCCCAATGAGCAGTTCTTC.

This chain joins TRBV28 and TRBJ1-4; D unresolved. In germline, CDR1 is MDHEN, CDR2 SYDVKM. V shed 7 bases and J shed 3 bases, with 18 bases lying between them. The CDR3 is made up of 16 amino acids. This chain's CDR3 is CASNPDAGRANEKLFF. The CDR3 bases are TGTGCCAGCAACCCGGACGCGGGGAGGGCTAATGAAAAACTGTTTTTT.

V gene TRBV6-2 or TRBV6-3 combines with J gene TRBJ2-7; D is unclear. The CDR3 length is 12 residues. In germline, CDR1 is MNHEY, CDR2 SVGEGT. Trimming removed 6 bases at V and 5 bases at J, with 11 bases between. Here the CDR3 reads CASSPRLNEQYF. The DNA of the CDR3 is TGTGCCAGCAGCCCCAGGCTTAACGAGCAGTACTTC.

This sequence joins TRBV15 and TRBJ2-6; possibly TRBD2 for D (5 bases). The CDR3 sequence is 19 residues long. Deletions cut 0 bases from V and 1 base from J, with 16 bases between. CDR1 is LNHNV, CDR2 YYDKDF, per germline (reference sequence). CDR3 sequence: CATSRDLGAPMSGANVLTF. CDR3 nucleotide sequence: TGTGCCACCAGCAGAGATCTGGGAGCACCAATGTCTGGGGCCAACGTCCTGACTTTC.

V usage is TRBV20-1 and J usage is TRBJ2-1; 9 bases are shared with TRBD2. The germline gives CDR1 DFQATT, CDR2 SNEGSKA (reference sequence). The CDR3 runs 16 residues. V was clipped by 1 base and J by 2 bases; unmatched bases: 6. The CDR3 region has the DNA TGCAGTGCTAGAGGCCCGCTAGCGGGGCCCTACAATGAGCAGTTCTTC. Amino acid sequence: CSARGPLAGPYNEQFF.

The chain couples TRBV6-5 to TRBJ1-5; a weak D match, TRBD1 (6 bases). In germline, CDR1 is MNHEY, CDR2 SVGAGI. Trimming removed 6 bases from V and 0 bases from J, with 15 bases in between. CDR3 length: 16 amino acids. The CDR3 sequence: CASSHRGGHSNQPQHF. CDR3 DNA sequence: TGTGCCAGCAGCCACCGCGGGGGCCATAGCAATCAGCCCCAGCATTTT.